Each of the 29 T cell receptor beta chains below was sequenced from the same sample in a study of blood T cell repertoires in COVID-19. Generated by immunoSEQ multiplex PCR, the TCRdb table keeps only in-frame clones and is missing some. Of about 130,000 clones listed, about 70% are singletons. Material: peripheral blood. The origin of the receptors is a woman in her sixties or seventies with acute or convalescent COVID-19.

The gene calls are TRBV28 and TRBJ1-1; D call uncertain. The CDR3 runs to 13 residues. Trimming took off 6 bases at V and 0 bases at J, with 8 bases between the two ends. Germline V gives CDR1 MDHEN, CDR2 SYDVKM. The CDR3 bases are TGTGCCAGCAGGATGCAGTTGAACACTGAAGCTTTCTTT. This gives the protein CASRMQLNTEAFF.

In its sample, this clone was seen once. The genes are TRBV19 and TRBJ2-7; TRBD1 aligns across 9 bases. The CDR3 sequence is 18 residues long. From germline, CDR1 is LNHDA and CDR2 SQIVND (reference sequence). The J segment lost 2 bases and the V segment lost 5 bases, leaving 16 bases of the junction unmatched. Written as DNA, the CDR3 is TGTGCCAGTAGTCGCTGGACAGGGGAAAGGGCCGGGGCCTACGAGCAGTACTTC. It codes for CASSRWTGERAGAYEQYF.

This clone appeared once. The chain is built from TRBV6-2 or TRBV6-3 and TRBJ1-1, with D tentatively TRBD1 (5 bases). The germline V gene encodes CDR1 MNHEY and CDR2 SVGEGT. The CDR3 loop spans 13 amino acids. V was cut by 2 bases and J by 6 bases, with 10 bases left in between. Written as DNA, the CDR3 is TGTGCCAGCAGTTACAACAGGAGGGCTGAAGCTTTCTTT. It codes for CASSYNRRAEAFF.

CDR3 protein: CASPLAGRSYSNQPQHF. As DNA, the CDR3 is TGCGCCAGCCCCCTTGCAGGGCGAAGCTATAGCAATCAGCCCCAGCATTTT. The chain employs TRBV10-1 and TRBJ1-5, with a weak D call TRBD1 (5 bases). Between the trimmed V and J ends, which lost 8 bases and 0 bases, there was a span of 20 bases. CDR3 length: 17 residues. Germline loops: CDR1 WNHNN, CDR2 SYGVQD (reference sequence).

The chain joins TRBV19 to TRBJ2-3; a possible D gene is TRBD1 (5 bases). Germline lookup yields CDR1 LNHDA and CDR2 SQIVND (reference sequence). The CDR3 contains 13 residues. V was shortened by 4 bases and J by 4 bases, with 9 bases between the two germline ends. The CDR3 loop reads CASSRQGADTQYF. In nucleotides, the CDR3 is TGTGCCAGTAGTAGGCAGGGCGCAGATACGCAGTATTTT.

The chain has TRBV5-1 and TRBJ2-3; TRBD2 aligns across 8 bases. This CDR3 has 16 residues. The ends lost 4 bases at V and 2 bases at J; junction bases unmatched: 9. The germline CDR1 and CDR2 sequences are SGHRS and YFSETQ. The CDR3 coding sequence is TGCGCCAGCAGCCCTGAATCGGGGGGGGCCACAGATACGCAGTATTTT. Amino acid sequence: CASSPESGGATDTQYF.

The V call is TRBV28, the J call TRBJ2-7; 11 bases are shared with TRBD2. Germline V lookup: CDR1 MDHEN, CDR2 SYDVKM. The CDR3 totals 15 residues. After removal of 5 bases from V and 6 bases from J, the junction contained 9 bases not matched to a gene. Written as DNA, the CDR3 is TGTGCCAGCAGTCCGCCCGGGACTAGCGGTCTCGAGCAGTACTTC. Its translation: CASSPPGTSGLEQYF.

J is TRBJ1-6 and V is TRBV30; possible D gene TRBD1, 6 bases. V was trimmed by 2 bases and J by 8 bases, leaving 7 bases between them. The CDR3 extends over 12 amino acids. Germline V gene data show CDR1 as GTSNPN and CDR2 as SVGIG (reference sequence). CDR3 sequence: CAWSKGDSPLHF. For the CDR3, the DNA is TGTGCCTGGAGTAAGGGGGATTCACCCCTCCACTTT.

The chain carries TRBV9 and TRBJ1-6; TRBD1 is a possible D gene (6 bases). Per germline, CDR1 SGDLS and CDR2 YYNGEE. The CDR3 loop spans 14 amino acids. V was trimmed by 3 bases and J by 2 bases, leaving 6 bases between them. The CDR3 region has the DNA TGTGCCAGCAGCGCAGGGGCCTATAATTCACCCCTCCACTTT. Residues: CASSAGAYNSPLHF.

The V call is TRBV28, the J call TRBJ2-7; TRBD1 is a possible D gene (6 bases). The CDR3 runs 14 residues. The V gene's germline CDR1 is MDHEN and CDR2 SYDVKM. With 5 bases removed from V and 0 bases from J, the gap between germline ends came to 11 bases. The CDR3 protein is CASSTGQRSYEQYF. The CDR3 nucleotides are TGTGCCAGCAGTACCGGACAGCGCTCCTACGAGCAGTACTTC.

V usage is TRBV6-5 and J usage is TRBJ2-5, with D uncertain. Germline loops: CDR1 MNHEY, CDR2 SVGAGI. The CDR3 contains 13 residues. V was shortened by 8 bases and J by 4 bases, with 14 bases between the two germline ends. CDR3 nucleotide sequence: TGTGCCAGCGGCCTTGGGCTCGGAGAGACCCAGTACTTC. Translated, it gives CASGLGLGETQYF.

V is TRBV5-8 and J is TRBJ1-2, with D perhaps matching TRBD1 (5 bases). Trimming took 4 bases from V and 6 from J, leaving 16 bases between them. The CDR3 is made up of 14 amino acids. Germline-derived CDR1 and CDR2 are SGHTS and YDEGEE. Written as DNA, the CDR3 is TGTGCCAGCAGCCTTGTTGGGGGGAGGAATGGCTACACCTTC. This encodes CASSLVGGRNGYTF.

This chain joins TRBV4-1 and TRBJ2-1; 8 bases fit TRBD2. This CDR3 spans 16 amino acids. Trimming at V came to 0 bases and at J to 4 bases, leaving 5 bases not matched to a gene. Germline lookup yields CDR1 MGHRA and CDR2 YSYEKL. The CDR3 sequence: CASSQDSTSGYNEQFF. The DNA for the CDR3 is TGCGCCAGCAGCCAAGATAGTACTAGCGGTTACAATGAGCAGTTCTTC.

The rearrangement links TRBV3-1 (or the pseudogene TRBV3-2) to TRBJ1-1, with a possible D match to TRBD1 (5 bases). With 0 bases removed from V and 4 bases from J, the gap between germline ends came to 12 bases. The CDR3 is made up of 15 amino acids. The germline V gene has CDR1 LGHDT and CDR2 YNNKEL (reference sequence). The CDR3 nucleotides read TGTGCCAGCAGCCAAGACCCTAGGGGAGGCACTGAAGCTTTCTTT. Translation: CASSQDPRGGTEAFF.

This chain links TRBV10-3 with TRBJ2-2; TRBD2 might be the D (6 bases). The germline gives CDR1 ENHRY, CDR2 SYGVKD. Trimming stripped 6 bases from V and 2 bases from J, with 10 bases between. The CDR3 is made up of 14 amino acids. DNA of the CDR3: TGTGCCATCAGAGGGACTTATAACACCGGGGAGCTGTTTTTT. Translated: CAIRGTYNTGELFF.

Remarks on this clone: The sample carries other DNA sequences with the same CDR3. The CDR3 protein is CASSLFRLAGHNSYEQYF. As DNA, the CDR3 is TGTGCCAGCAGCTTGTTTCGTCTAGCGGGACACAACTCCTACGAGCAGTACTTC. V and J are TRBV5-6 and TRBJ2-7; 9 nucleotides align to TRBD2. Germline CDR1 is SGHDT and CDR2 is YYEEEE. This CDR3 spans 18 amino acids. The J segment lost 0 bases and the V segment lost 1 base, leaving 11 bases of the junction unmatched. The variable domain in full, with the rest retrieved from reference TRBV5-6 and TRBJ2-7, is DAGVTQSPTHLIKTRGQQVTLRCSPKSGHDTVSWYQQALGQGPQFIFQYYEEEERQRGNFPDRFSGHQFPNYSSELNVNALLLGDSALYLCASSLFRLAGHNSYEQYFGPGTRLTVT.

This clone was observed many times. The genes are TRBV18 and TRBJ2-7; 7 bases are a match to TRBD1. Germline V gene data show CDR1 as KGHSH and CDR2 as LQKENI. The CDR3 has 14 amino acids. V shed 2 bases and J 4 bases; nucleotides not matched to a gene: 5. The CDR3 DNA reads TGTGCCAGCTCACCAGGCAGGGGGTTTTACGAGCAGTACTTC. This codes for CASSPGRGFYEQYF.

The chain combines TRBV21-1 with TRBJ2-2; the table's D call, TRBD2, was not checked against the DNA. TRBV21-1 represents a pseudogene. The CDR3 covers 16 residues. Here the CDR3 DNA reads TGTGCCAGCAGCAAAAAGGGGACTGAGAACACCGGGGAGCCGTTTTTT. Its protein product is CASSKKGTENTGEPFF.

This clone was recorded only once. The V and J genes are TRBV5-1 and TRBJ1-2, with D hard to call. This CDR3 is built from 15 residues. Germline V gives CDR1 SGHRS, CDR2 YFSETQ. V shed 0 bases and J shed 2 bases, with 11 bases lying between them. The CDR3 DNA is TGCGCCAGCAGCTTGGACGCAGTCATAAACTATGGCTACACCTTC. This codes for CASSLDAVINYGYTF.

The V gene is TRBV7-6, the J gene TRBJ1-2; D ambiguous. CDR1 and CDR2 from the germline V gene are SGHVS and FNYEAQ. This CDR3 comprises 18 residues. V was trimmed by 2 bases and J by 4 bases, leaving 23 bases between them. The CDR3 DNA follows: TGTGCCAGCAGCTTATCGGTTAGTATGGCCGCGGGCTGCTATGGCTACACCTTC. Translating gives CASSLSVSMAAGCYGYTF.

The V and J genes are TRBV6-5 and TRBJ1-2, with 8 nucleotides matching TRBD1. CDR1 is MNHEY and CDR2 is SVGAGI in the germline V gene. The ends lost 4 bases at V and 4 bases at J; junction bases unmatched: 5. The CDR3 runs 14 residues. The CDR3 DNA follows: TGTGCCAGCAGTTCCAACAGGGGGGGCTATGGCTACACCTTC. Translating gives CASSSNRGGYGYTF.

This chain links TRBV13 with TRBJ1-4, with D tentatively TRBD1 (6 bases). V was pared by 5 bases and J by 5 bases, with 15 bases between. Germline V lookup: CDR1 PRHDT, CDR2 FYEKMQ (reference sequence). The CDR3 loop spans 15 amino acids. The CDR3 DNA is TGTGCCAGCAGCCGCAGGGGTAGGTCCAATGAAAAACTGTTTTTT. This sequence encodes CASSRRGRSNEKLFF. The variable domain in full, with the rest retrieved from reference TRBV13 and TRBJ1-4, is AAGVIQSPRHLIKEKRETATLKCYPIPRHDTVYWYQQGPGQDPQFLISFYEKMQSDKGSIPDRFSAQQFSDYHSELNMSSLELGDSALYFCASSRRGRSNEKLFFGSGTQLSVL.

Only a few counts were recorded for this clone. The junction departs from the called germline gene at one end, perhaps through a read error. This sequence joins TRBV6-2 or TRBV6-3 and TRBJ2-7; D is perhaps TRBD1 (6 bases). The CDR3 has 11 residues. Germline CDR1 and CDR2: MNHEY and SVGEGT. CDR3 sequence reads: CASSNTGRVNF. The CDR3 nucleotides read TGTGCCAGCAGTAATACAGGGCGCGTGAACTTC.

This clone was detected a few times. This chain joins TRBV4-1 and TRBJ1-4, with D unresolved. The V and J ends lost 1 base and 4 bases respectively, with 10 bases between them. The CDR3 is made up of 15 amino acids. Germline lookup yields CDR1 MGHRA and CDR2 YSYEKL. Here the CDR3 DNA reads TGCGCCAGCAGCCAAGGCGAACAGATTAATGAAAAACTGTTTTTT. Encoded protein: CASSQGEQINEKLFF.

The gene calls are TRBV27 and TRBJ2-1, with 7 positions matching TRBD1. This CDR3 region has 19 residues. J gave up 1 base and V 5 bases, and 17 bases lay outside the gene matches. Germline CDR1 and CDR2: MNHEY and SMNVEV (reference sequence). CDR3 region: CASSTHPRDRHLSYNEQFF. CDR3 sequence (DNA): TGTGCCAGCAGTACTCACCCCCGGGACAGACACCTTTCCTACAATGAGCAGTTCTTC.

The chain uses TRBV29-1 and TRBJ2-2, with D maybe TRBD2 (6 bases). The germline V gene has CDR1 SQVTM and CDR2 ANQGSEA. Trimming pared 0 bases from V and 0 bases from J, leaving 11 bases between. The CDR3 length is 16 residues. CDR3 bases: TGCAGCGTTGAAGATTGGACGGGAGCGAACACCGGGGAGCTGTTTTTT. Residues: CSVEDWTGANTGELFF.

The rearrangement joins TRBV7-2 to TRBJ1-6; unclear D gene. Germline V lookup: CDR1 SGHTA, CDR2 FQGNSA. Deletions cut 5 bases from V and 7 bases from J, with 9 bases between. The CDR3 is 13 amino acids. In nucleotides, the CDR3 is TGTGCCAGCAGCCCACCCGGGAATTCACCCCTCCACTTT. Its protein product is CASSPPGNSPLHF.

At least ten counts were recorded for this clone. The J gene is TRBJ2-1, the V gene TRBV5-1; D possibly corresponds to TRBD2 (6 bases). CDR3 length: 15 residues. The ends were cut back, 4 bases at V and 5 bases at J, with 16 bases in the middle. Germline V lookup: CDR1 SGHRS, CDR2 YFSETQ. The CDR3 DNA sequence: TGCGCCAGCAGCCGAGAGGGCGGGGACCACAATGAGCAGTTCTTC. As protein: CASSREGGDHNEQFF.

This clone occurred once. This sequence joins TRBV4-1 and TRBJ1-1, with D unresolved. The germline V and J ends were trimmed by 0 bases and 0 bases, with 8 bases remaining between them. The CDR3 loop spans 15 amino acids. Germline-derived CDR1 and CDR2 are MGHRA and YSYEKL. In nucleotides, the CDR3 is TGCGCCAGCAGCCAAGAGGGAGGAATGAACACTGAAGCTTTCTTT. Encoded protein: CASSQEGGMNTEAFF.